One and the same sample provided the 9 T cell receptor beta chains below, sequenced in a study of cytomegalovirus exposure and HLA in healthy donors (dated by TCRdb to 2016 to 2017). Receptor amplification or capture employed the immunoSEQ multiplex PCR assay. A mixture of 60 forward primers for TCR Vbeta segments and 13 reverse primers for TCR Jbeta segments was used in the multiplex PCR. Drawn from immuneACCESS, this table holds only the in-frame rearrangements with V and J called that TCRdb kept. Clones are partly lost; checked studies trace under half to an unresolved V gene and leave the rest unexplained. The sample profile shows 150,000 to 200,000 clones; approximately 79% of them were found once. The top ten clonotypes cover about 0.93% of the sample. Sequenced input: PBMCs. The receptor source for this set is a woman aged 50 to 60 in good health and CMV-seropositive.

The gene calls are TRBV29-1 and TRBJ2-3, with 9 bases identical to TRBD1. Trimming at V came to 5 bases and at J to 4 bases, leaving 7 bases not matched to a gene. This CDR3 contains 14 residues. Germline lookup yields CDR1 SQVTM and CDR2 ANQGSEA. The chain's CDR3 is CSVPDRGPADTQYF. The CDR3 coding sequence is TGCAGCGTTCCGGACAGGGGTCCCGCAGATACGCAGTATTTT.

The rearrangement links TRBV5-1 to TRBJ2-1; 10 bases match TRBD1. Germline assignment: CDR1 SGHRS and CDR2 YFSETQ. The CDR3 consists of 15 residues. V lost 3 bases and J lost 10; bases outside the gene matches: 10. In DNA form, the CDR3 reads TGCGCCAGCAGCTCCAACACCGGGACAGGGGAGGAGCAGTTCTTC. Protein product: CASSSNTGTGEEQFF.

The rearrangement uses TRBV19 and TRBJ2-4, with TRBD2 matching over 8 bases. The CDR3 is 14 residues long. CDR1 LNHDA and CDR2 SQIVND come from the germline V gene (reference sequence). V trimming: 2 bases; J trimming: 7 bases; junction bases outside the gene matches: 4. CDR3 region: CASSIWGTSNIQYF. For the CDR3, the DNA is TGTGCCAGTAGTATATGGGGGACTAGTAACATTCAGTACTTC. The variable domain in full, with the rest retrieved from reference TRBV19 and TRBJ2-4, is DGGITQSPKYLFRKEGQNVTLSCEQNLNHDAMYWYRQDPGQGLRLIYYSQIVNDFQKGDIAEGYSVSREKKESFPLTVTSAQKNPTAFYLCASSIWGTSNIQYFGAGTRLSVL.

The V and J genes are TRBV6-5 and TRBJ1-4; 9 positions agree with TRBD1. The CDR3 is 13 residues long. Germline V CDR1 and CDR2: MNHEY, SVGAGI. V lost 8 bases, J lost 7 bases, and 5 bases stayed unmatched. The DNA for the CDR3 is TGTGCCAGCCGTCGACAGGGGGTTGAAAAACTGTTTTTT. Its protein is CASRRQGVEKLFF.

The chain has TRBV27 and TRBJ1-5; the D is unclear. This CDR3 comprises 13 residues. Trimming took off 5 bases at V and 1 base at J, with 6 bases between the two ends. Germline CDR1 reads MNHEY; CDR2 reads SMNVEV (reference sequence). The CDR3, as DNA: TGTGCCAGCAGTCCGCAGAGCAATCAGCCCCAGCATTTT. As protein: CASSPQSNQPQHF.

The V gene is TRBV9, the J gene TRBJ1-5; 9 bases are shared with TRBD1. The J segment lost 4 bases and the V segment lost 4 bases, leaving 6 bases of the junction unmatched. The CDR3 loop spans 15 amino acids. Germline loops: CDR1 SGDLS, CDR2 YYNGEE. CDR3 protein: CASSIGQGFNQPQHF. The CDR3 DNA follows: TGTGCCAGCAGCATTGGACAGGGGTTTAATCAGCCCCAGCATTTT.

J is TRBJ1-2 and V is TRBV19; 7 bases match TRBD1. From germline, CDR1 is LNHDA and CDR2 SQIVND (reference sequence). J lost 8 bases, V lost 5 bases, and 11 bases had no gene match. CDR3 length equals 14 residues. As DNA, the CDR3 is TGTGCCAGTAGTTCCGTGACAGGGTCCGGGGGCTACACCTTC. It specifies CASSSVTGSGGYTF.

The CDR3 here is CARDRDGYTF. In DNA form, the CDR3 reads TGTGCACGGGACAGGGACGGCTACACCTTC. This chain connects TRBV2 to TRBJ1-2, with TRBD1 matching 9 bases. CDR1 and CDR2 from the germline V gene are SNHLY and FYNNEI. CDR3 length: 10 amino acids. The variable domain in full, completed from reference TRBV2 and TRBJ1-2, reads EPEVTQTPSHQVTQMGQEVILRCVPISNHLYFYWYRQILGQKVEFLVSFYNNEISEKSEIFDDQFSVERPDGSNFTLKIRSTKLEDSAMYFCARDRDGYTFGSGTRLTVV.

CDR3 coding DNA: TGTGCCAGCAGCTTTACTGCCCCGGGACAGGGCGAAGCTTTCTTT. Translating gives CASSFTAPGQGEAFF. The chain employs TRBV7-9 and TRBJ1-1; 9 bases are a match to TRBD1. This CDR3 region has 15 residues. Germline CDR1 and CDR2: SEHNR and FQNEAQ (reference sequence). Trimming took 3 bases from V and 8 from J; bases not matched to a gene: 10.